This TCR beta chain was found in a study of blood T cells in healthy people across ages. To note about this clonotype: Compared with germline, one end of the junction differs, possibly owing to a read error.

The CDR3 is 16 residues long. A second PCR of 7 to 11 cycles used a sample-barcoded 5' primer and a J-beta primer mix. In TCRdb, the 5' RACE reads were re-called with MiXCR into one record per CDR3 protein. The table lists around 1,700,000 distinct CDR3 sequences, 25% to 30% of them singletons. The J gene is TRBJ1-6, the V gene TRBV12-3 or TRBV12-4; 8 positions agree with TRBD1. Specimen: blood. The clonotype was recovered from a woman aged 25 to 39 in good health. DNA of the CDR3: TGTGCCAGCAGCAAGACGACAGGGGTAGGAAATTCACCCTTCCACTTT. Translated: CASSKTTGVGNSPFHF.